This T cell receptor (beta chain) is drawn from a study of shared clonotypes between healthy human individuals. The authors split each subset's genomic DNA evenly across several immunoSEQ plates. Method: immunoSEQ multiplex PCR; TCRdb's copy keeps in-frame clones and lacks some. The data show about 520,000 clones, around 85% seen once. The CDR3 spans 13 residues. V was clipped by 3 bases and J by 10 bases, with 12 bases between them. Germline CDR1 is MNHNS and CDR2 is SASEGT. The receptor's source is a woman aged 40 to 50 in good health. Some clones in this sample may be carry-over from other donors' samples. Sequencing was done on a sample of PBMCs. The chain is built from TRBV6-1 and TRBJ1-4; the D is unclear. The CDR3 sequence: CASSEALRRKLFF. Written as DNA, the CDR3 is TGTGCCAGCAGTGAGGCCCTACGCAGAAAACTGTTTTTT.